Shown below are 4 T cell receptor beta chains from a single sample sequenced in a study of beta chain features in type 1 diabetes. Whole-study findings and limits: Researchers report that Type 1 diabetes patients had moderately but significantly shorter TCRB CDR3s across all four CD4+ subsets.

No antigen has been assigned to these receptors. As every portion of the isolated RNA was reverse transcribed, the sequencing read expressed TCRB transcripts. Sequencing was performed with immunoSEQ multiplex PCR; in TCRdb, only in-frame clones are kept and a portion is missing. In the table there are 60,000 to 75,000 clones, 45% to 50% of which are singletons. The sample was central memory CD4+ T cells from blood. The receptor set was obtained from a man between 25 and 39 years old with type 1 diabetes.

This clone has ten or more counts. This chain uses TRBV4-1 with TRBJ1-2; TRBD1 matches at 12 bases. CDR1 MGHRA and CDR2 YSYEKL come from the germline V gene. The CDR3 loop spans 17 amino acids. V lost 1 base and J lost 2; bases outside the gene matches: 5. The CDR3: CASSQGAGTGGNYGYTF. The CDR3, as DNA: TGCGCCAGCAGCCAAGGGGCCGGGACAGGGGGCAACTATGGCTACACCTTC.

This clone was counted between two and nine times. The gene calls are TRBV7-9 and TRBJ2-7, with a tentative D call TRBD1 (5 bases). Germline CDR1 and CDR2: SEHNR and FQNEAQ (reference sequence). The CDR3 is 13 amino acids. Trimming left V 1 base short and J 4 bases short, with 8 bases between. The CDR3 nucleotides are TGTGCCAGCAGCTTAGGGGGCGGTTACGAGCAGTACTTC. It translates to CASSLGGGYEQYF.

The sample holds many counts of this clone. At one end, the junction sequence differs from germline, possibly due to a read error. The CDR3 nucleotides read TGTGCCGGGAGCAGGCCGGTGAACTATGGCTACACCTTC. This codes for CAGSRPVNYGYTF. The chain couples TRBV30 to TRBJ1-2; D remains ambiguous. The germline CDR1 and CDR2 sequences are GTSNPN and SVGIG (reference sequence). There are 13 residues in the CDR3.

A few counts support this clone. The V and J genes are TRBV2 and TRBJ1-4; 7 nucleotides align to TRBD1. The CDR3 spans 14 residues. Per the germline V gene, CDR1 is SNHLY and CDR2 is FYNNEI. V dropped 6 bases and J dropped 0; count of bases not matched to a gene: 1. In DNA, the CDR3 is TGTGCCAGCAGGGGGACAGCAACTAATGAAAAACTGTTTTTT. Amino acid sequence: CASRGTATNEKLFF.